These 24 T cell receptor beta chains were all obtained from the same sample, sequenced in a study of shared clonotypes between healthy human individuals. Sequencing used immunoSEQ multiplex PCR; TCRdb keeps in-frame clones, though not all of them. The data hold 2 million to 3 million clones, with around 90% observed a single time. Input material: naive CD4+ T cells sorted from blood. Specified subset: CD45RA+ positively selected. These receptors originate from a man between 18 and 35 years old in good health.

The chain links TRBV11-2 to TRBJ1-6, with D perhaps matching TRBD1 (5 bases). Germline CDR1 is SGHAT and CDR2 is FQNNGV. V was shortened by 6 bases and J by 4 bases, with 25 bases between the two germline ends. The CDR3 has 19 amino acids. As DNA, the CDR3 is TGTGCCAGCAGAAAACCATTTGGGGGGAACGGCGTTTATAATTCACCCCTCCACTTT. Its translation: CASRKPFGGNGVYNSPLHF.

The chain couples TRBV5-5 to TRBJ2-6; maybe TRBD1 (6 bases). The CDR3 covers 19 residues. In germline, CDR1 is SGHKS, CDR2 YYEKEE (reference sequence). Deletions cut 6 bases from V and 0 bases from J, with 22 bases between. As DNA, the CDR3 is TGTGCCAGCACACGTGTGTCCGGGACACCTTACTCTGGGGCCAACGTCCTGACTTTC. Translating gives CASTRVSGTPYSGANVLTF.

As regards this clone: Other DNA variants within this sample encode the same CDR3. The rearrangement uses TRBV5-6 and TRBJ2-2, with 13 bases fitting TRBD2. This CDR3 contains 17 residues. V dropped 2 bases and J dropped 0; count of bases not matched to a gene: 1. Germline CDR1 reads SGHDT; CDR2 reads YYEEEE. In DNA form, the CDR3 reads TGTGCCAGCAGCTTACTAGCGGGGGGGTCGAACACCGGGGAGCTGTTTTTT. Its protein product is CASSLLAGGSNTGELFF.

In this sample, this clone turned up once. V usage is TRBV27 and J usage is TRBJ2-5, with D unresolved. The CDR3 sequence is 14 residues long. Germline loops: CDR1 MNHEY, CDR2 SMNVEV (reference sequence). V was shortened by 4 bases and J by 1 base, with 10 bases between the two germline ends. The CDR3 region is CASSSLQLQETQYF. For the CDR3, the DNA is TGTGCCAGCAGTTCCCTCCAGCTCCAAGAGACCCAGTACTTC.

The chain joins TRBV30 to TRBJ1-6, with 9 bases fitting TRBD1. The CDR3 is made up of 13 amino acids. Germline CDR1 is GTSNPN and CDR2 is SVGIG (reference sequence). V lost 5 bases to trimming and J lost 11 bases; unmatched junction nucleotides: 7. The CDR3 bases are TGTGCCTGGGACGGGACAGGGAAGACACCCCTCCACTTT. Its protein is CAWDGTGKTPLHF.

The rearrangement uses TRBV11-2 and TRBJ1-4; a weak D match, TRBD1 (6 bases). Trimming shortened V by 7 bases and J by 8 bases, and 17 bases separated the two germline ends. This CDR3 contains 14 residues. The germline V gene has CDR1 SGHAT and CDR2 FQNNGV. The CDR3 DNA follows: TGTGCCAGCACCTTGGTGGGGGGCCGAGAAAAACTGTTTTTT. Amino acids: CASTLVGGREKLFF.

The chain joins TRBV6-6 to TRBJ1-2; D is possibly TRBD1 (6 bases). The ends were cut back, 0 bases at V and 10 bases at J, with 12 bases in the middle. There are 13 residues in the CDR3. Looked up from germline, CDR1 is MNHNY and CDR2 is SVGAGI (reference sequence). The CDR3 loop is CASSYSGAEVYTF. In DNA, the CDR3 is TGTGCCAGCAGTTACTCGGGGGCGGAGGTCTACACCTTC.

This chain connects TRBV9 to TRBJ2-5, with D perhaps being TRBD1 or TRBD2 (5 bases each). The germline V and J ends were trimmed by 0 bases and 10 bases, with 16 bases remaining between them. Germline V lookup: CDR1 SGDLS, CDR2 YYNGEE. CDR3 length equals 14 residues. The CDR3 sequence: CASSVATGTWFQYF. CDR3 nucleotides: TGTGCCAGCAGCGTAGCTACTGGGACCTGGTTCCAGTACTTC.

The CDR3: CATIPRGQMNTEAFF. CDR3 bases: TGTGCCACTATCCCGAGGGGGCAGATGAACACTGAAGCTTTCTTT. The chain carries TRBV6-1 and TRBJ1-1; TRBD1 aligns across 7 bases. The CDR3 loop spans 15 amino acids. Trimming took 10 bases from V and 0 from J; bases not matched to a gene: 11. Germline values: CDR1 MNHNS, CDR2 SASEGT.

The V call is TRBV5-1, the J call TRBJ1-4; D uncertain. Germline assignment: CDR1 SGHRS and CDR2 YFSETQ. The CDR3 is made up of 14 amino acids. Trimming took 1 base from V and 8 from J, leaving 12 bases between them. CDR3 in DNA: TGCGCCAGCAGCTTGTGGTTTCACAGCGAAAAACTGTTTTTT. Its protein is CASSLWFHSEKLFF.

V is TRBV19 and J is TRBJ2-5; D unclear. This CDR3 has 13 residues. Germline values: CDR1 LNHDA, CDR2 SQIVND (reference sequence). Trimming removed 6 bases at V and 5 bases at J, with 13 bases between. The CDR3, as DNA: TGTGCCAGTAGCACTCACGGGTCGGAGACCCAGTACTTC. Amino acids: CASSTHGSETQYF. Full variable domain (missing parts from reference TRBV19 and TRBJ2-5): DGGITQSPKYLFRKEGQNVTLSCEQNLNHDAMYWYRQDPGQGLRLIYYSQIVNDFQKGDIAEGYSVSREKKESFPLTVTSAQKNPTAFYLCASSTHGSETQYFGPGTRLLVL.

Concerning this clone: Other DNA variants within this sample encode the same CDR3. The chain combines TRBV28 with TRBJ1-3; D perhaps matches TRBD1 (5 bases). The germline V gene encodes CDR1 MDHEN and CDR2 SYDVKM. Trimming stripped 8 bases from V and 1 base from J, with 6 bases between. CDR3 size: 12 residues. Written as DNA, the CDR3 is TGTGCCAGCGGGGGATCTGGAAACACCATATATTTT. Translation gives CASGGSGNTIYF.

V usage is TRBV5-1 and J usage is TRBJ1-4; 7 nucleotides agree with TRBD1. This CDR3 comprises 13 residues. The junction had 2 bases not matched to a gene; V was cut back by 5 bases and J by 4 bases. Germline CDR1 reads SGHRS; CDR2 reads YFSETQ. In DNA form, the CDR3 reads TGCGCCAGCAGGGGGACAGTTAATGAAAAACTGTTTTTT. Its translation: CASRGTVNEKLFF.

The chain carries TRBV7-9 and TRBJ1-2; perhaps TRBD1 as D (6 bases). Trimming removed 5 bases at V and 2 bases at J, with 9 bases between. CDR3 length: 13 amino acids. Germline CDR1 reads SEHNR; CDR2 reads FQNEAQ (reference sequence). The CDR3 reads CASSAGANYGYTF. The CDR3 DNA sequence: TGTGCCAGCAGCGCAGGGGCGAACTATGGCTACACCTTC.

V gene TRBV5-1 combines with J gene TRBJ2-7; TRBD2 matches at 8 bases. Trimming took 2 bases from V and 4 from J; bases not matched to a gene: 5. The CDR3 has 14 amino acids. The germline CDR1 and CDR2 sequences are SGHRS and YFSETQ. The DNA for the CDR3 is TGCGCCAGCAGCTTTAGCGGGGAGGGTTACGAGCAGTACTTC. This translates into CASSFSGEGYEQYF. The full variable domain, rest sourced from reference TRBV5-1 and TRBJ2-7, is KAGVTQTPRYLIKTRGQQVTLSCSPISGHRSVSWYQQTPGQGLQFLFEYFSETQRNKGNFPGRFSGRQFSNSRSEMNVSTLELGDSALYLCASSFSGEGYEQYFGPGTRLTVT.

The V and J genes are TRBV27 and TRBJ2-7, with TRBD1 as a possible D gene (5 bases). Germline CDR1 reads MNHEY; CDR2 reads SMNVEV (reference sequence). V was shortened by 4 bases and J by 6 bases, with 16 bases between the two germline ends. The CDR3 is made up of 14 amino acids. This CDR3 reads CASSSQQVSLEQYF. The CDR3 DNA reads TGTGCCAGCAGTTCGCAACAGGTTTCGCTCGAGCAGTACTTC.

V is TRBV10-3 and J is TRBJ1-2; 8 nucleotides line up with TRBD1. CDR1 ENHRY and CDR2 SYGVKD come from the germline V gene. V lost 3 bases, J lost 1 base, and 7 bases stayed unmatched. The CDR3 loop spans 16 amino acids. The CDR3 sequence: CAISDMGTGFNYGYTF. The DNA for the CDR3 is TGTGCCATCAGTGATATGGGGACAGGATTTAACTATGGCTACACCTTC.

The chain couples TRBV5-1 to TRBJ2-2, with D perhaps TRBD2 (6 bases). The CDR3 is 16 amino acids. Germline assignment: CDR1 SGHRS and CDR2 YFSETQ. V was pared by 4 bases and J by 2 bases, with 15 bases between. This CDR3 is CASSPDGGSNTGELFF. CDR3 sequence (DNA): TGCGCCAGCAGCCCGGACGGGGGTAGTAACACCGGGGAGCTGTTTTTT.

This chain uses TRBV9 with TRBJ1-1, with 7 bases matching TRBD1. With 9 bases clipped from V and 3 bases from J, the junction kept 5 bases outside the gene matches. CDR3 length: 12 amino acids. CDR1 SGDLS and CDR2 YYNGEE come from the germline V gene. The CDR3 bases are TGTGCCACCCTCAGGGGGGACACTGAAGCTTTCTTT. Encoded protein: CATLRGDTEAFF.

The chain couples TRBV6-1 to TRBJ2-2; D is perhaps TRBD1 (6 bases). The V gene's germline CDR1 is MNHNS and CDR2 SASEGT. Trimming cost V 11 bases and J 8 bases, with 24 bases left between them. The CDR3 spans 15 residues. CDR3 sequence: CALKRAGTPLGELFF. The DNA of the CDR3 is TGTGCCCTGAAGAGGGCCGGGACACCGTTAGGGGAGCTGTTTTTT.

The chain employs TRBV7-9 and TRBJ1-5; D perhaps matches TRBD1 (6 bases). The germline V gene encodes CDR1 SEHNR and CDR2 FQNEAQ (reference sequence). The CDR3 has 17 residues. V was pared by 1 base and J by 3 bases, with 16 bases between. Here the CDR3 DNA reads TGTGCCAGCAGCTTAGAAGGGGCGGGGGGCTACAATCAGCCCCAGCATTTT. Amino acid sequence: CASSLEGAGGYNQPQHF.

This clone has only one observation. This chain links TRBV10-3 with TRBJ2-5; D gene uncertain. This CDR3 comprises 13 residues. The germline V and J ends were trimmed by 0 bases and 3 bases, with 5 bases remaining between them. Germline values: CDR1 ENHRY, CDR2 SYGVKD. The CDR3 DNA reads TGTGCCATCAGTGAGTCTTCGAAAGAGACCCAGTACTTC. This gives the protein CAISESSKETQYF.

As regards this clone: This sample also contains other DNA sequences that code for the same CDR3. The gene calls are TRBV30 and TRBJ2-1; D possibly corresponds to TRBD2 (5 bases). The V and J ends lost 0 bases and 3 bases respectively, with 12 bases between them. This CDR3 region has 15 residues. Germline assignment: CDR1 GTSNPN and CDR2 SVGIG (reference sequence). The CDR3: CAWSVLAGNYNEQFF. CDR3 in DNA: TGTGCCTGGAGTGTACTGGCGGGCAACTACAATGAGCAGTTCTTC.

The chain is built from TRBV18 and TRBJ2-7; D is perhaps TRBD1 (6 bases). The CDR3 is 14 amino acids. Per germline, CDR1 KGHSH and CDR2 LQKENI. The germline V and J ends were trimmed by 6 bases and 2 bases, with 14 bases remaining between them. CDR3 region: CASSRNRDPYEQYF. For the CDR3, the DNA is TGTGCCAGCTCTCGTAACAGGGACCCCTACGAGCAGTACTTC. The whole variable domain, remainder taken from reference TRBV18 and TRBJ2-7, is NAGVMQNPRHLVRRRGQEARLRCSPMKGHSHVYWYRQLPEEGLKFMVYLQKENIIDESGMPKERFSAEFPKEGPSILRIQQVVRGDSAAYFCASSRNRDPYEQYFGPGTRLTVT.